The 5 T cell receptor beta chains in this list originate from one sample, sequenced in a study of cytomegalovirus exposure and HLA in healthy donors. PCR amplification relied on 60 Vbeta primers (plus 13 Jbeta primers). Clones were read by immunoSEQ multiplex PCR, and TCRdb kept only the in-frame ones, dropping some. The table has 120,000 to 150,000 clones, roughly three quarters seen once; the top ten hold 4.5% to 6.5%. Input material: PBMCs. These receptors came from a male donor in good health and CMV-seronegative.

V and J are TRBV14 and TRBJ1-2, with D tentatively TRBD1 (5 bases). The ends were cut back, 1 base at V and 4 bases at J, with 16 bases in the middle. Germline V gene data show CDR1 as SGHDN and CDR2 as FVKESK. The CDR3 contains 16 residues. CDR3 nucleotides: TGTGCCAGCAGCCAAGTAGGTGGTGGACAAGGCTATGGCTACACCTTC. Residues: CASSQVGGGQGYGYTF.

The chain couples TRBV7-2 to TRBJ2-3, with D possibly TRBD2 on 5 matching bases. Deletions cut 1 base from V and 14 bases from J, with 13 bases between. Per the germline V gene, CDR1 is SGHTA and CDR2 is FQGNSA. This CDR3 region has 12 residues. The CDR3 DNA reads as TGTGCCAGCAGCTTAGGGGATCACCGGGGGTATTTT. Translation gives CASSLGDHRGYF.

The chain joins TRBV28 to TRBJ2-3; 10 nucleotides match TRBD2. The CDR3 is 15 residues long. Germline loops: CDR1 MDHEN, CDR2 SYDVKM. The junction had 3 bases not matched to a gene; V was cut back by 3 bases and J by 3 bases. The DNA for the CDR3 is TGTGCCAGCAGTTTGACTAGCGGGTATACAGATACGCAGTATTTT. Protein sequence: CASSLTSGYTDTQYF. Based on the CDR3 plus reference TRBV28 and TRBJ2-3, the full variable domain is DVKVTQSSRYLVKRTGEKVFLECVQDMDHENMFWYRQDPGLGLRLIYFSYDVKMKEKGDIPEGYSVSREKKERFSLILESASTNQTSMYLCASSLTSGYTDTQYFGPGTRLTVL.

The V and J genes are TRBV4-3 and TRBJ1-5, with a possible D match to TRBD1 (5 bases). Germline CDR1 and CDR2: LGHNA and YSLEER. Trimming shortened V by 4 bases and J by 0 bases, and 22 bases separated the two germline ends. The CDR3 totals 19 residues. The chain's CDR3 is CASSLRVPNIGDSNQPQHF. DNA of the CDR3: TGCGCCAGCAGCCTCAGGGTTCCTAATATTGGGGATAGCAATCAGCCCCAGCATTTT.

This clone was recorded only once. The chain combines TRBV30 with TRBJ2-5; D is ambiguous. CDR3 size: 13 residues. Germline V CDR1 and CDR2: GTSNPN, SVGIG (reference sequence). V was cut by 2 bases and J by 6 bases, with 13 bases left in between. The CDR3 sequence is CAWSPPPVKTQYF. CDR3 nucleotide sequence: TGTGCCTGGAGTCCCCCCCCGGTTAAGACCCAGTACTTC.